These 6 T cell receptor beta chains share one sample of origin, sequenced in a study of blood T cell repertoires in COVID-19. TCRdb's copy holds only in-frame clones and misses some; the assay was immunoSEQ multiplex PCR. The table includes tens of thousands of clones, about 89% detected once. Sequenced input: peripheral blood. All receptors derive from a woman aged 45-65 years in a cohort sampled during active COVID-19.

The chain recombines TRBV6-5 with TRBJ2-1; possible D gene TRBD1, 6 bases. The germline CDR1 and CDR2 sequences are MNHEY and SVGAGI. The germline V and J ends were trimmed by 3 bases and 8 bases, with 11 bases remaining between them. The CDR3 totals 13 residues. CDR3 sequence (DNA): TGTGCCAGCAGTTATTCCAGGGGTCATGAGCAGTTCTTC. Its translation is CASSYSRGHEQFF.

The CDR3 coding sequence is TGTGCCAGTAGTATATTGCCCCCGGGACTGCCTAGCACAGATACGCAGTATTTT. This gives the protein CASSILPPGLPSTDTQYF. The rearrangement uses TRBV19 and TRBJ2-3; a weak D match, TRBD2 (6 bases). The germline V gene encodes CDR1 LNHDA and CDR2 SQIVND (reference sequence). V gave up 2 bases and J gave up 0 bases, with 18 bases separating them. The CDR3 consists of 18 residues.

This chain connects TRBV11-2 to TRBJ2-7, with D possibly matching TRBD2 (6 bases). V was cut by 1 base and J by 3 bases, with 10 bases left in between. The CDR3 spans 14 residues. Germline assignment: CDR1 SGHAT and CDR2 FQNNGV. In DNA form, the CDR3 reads TGTGCCAGCAGCTTAGGGACTACTTTCTACGAGCAGTACTTC. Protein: CASSLGTTFYEQYF.

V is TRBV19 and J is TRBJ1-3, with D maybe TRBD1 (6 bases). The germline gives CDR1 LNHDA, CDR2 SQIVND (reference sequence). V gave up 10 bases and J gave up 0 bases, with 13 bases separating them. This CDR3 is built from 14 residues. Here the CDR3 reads CATIQGHSGNTIYF. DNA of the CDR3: TGTGCCACCATACAGGGCCACTCTGGAAACACCATATATTTT. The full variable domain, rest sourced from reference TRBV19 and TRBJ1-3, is DGGITQSPKYLFRKEGQNVTLSCEQNLNHDAMYWYRQDPGQGLRLIYYSQIVNDFQKGDIAEGYSVSREKKESFPLTVTSAQKNPTAFYLCATIQGHSGNTIYFGEGSWLTVV.

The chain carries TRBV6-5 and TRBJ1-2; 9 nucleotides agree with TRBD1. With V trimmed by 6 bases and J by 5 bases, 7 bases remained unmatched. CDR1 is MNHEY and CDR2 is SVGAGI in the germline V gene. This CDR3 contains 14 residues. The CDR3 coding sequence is TGTGCCAGCAGCCTGGGACAGGGCTATTATGGCTACACCTTC. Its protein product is CASSLGQGYYGYTF.

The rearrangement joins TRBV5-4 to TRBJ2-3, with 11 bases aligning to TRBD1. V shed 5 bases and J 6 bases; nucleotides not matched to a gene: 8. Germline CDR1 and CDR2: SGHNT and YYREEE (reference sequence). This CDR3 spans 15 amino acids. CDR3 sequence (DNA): TGTGCCAGCAGATCACGGGACAGGGGGGCCGATACGCAGTATTTT. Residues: CASRSRDRGADTQYF. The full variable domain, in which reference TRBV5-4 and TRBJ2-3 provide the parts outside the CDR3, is ETGVTQSPTHLIKTRGQQVTLRCSSQSGHNTVSWYQQALGQGPQFIFQYYREEENGRGNFPPRFSGLQFPNYSSELNVNALELDDSALYLCASRSRDRGADTQYFGPGTRLTVL.